These T cell receptor beta chains were read from a single sample in a study of T cell responses to AZD1222 COVID-19 vaccine. Clones were read by immunoSEQ multiplex PCR, and TCRdb kept only the in-frame ones, dropping some. Among 95,000 to 150,000 clones, approximately 91% were seen once, and the ten largest hold approximately 2.4%. Specimen: peripheral blood, collected on day 0 of AZD1222 vaccination. These receptors all come from an adult in good health. CDR3s include the opening cysteine and the closing phenylalanine or tryptophan.

V	J	CDR3
TRBV19	TRBJ1-4	CASSKMDQGAREKLFF
TRBV13	TRBJ2-3	CASSLADTQYF
TRBV10-2	TRBJ2-7	CASSGGGGRGYEQYF
TRBV2	TRBJ2-2	CASSRDRGIGELFF
TRBV19	TRBJ2-3	CASRSSTPPDTQYF
TRBV3-1/TRBV3-2	TRBJ2-6	CASSQEKRRQWGANVLTF
TRBV5-1	TRBJ1-2	CASSPGQGANYGYTF
TRBV5-1	TRBJ1-2	CASSLAGENYGYTF
TRBV29-1	TRBJ1-2	CSVEDGGGGYTF
TRBV19	TRBJ2-5	CASSHWASGQETQYF
TRBV29-1	TRBJ1-3	CSVGPDISGNTIYF